The sequence of this TCR beta chain was determined in a study of T cell responses to AZD1222 COVID-19 vaccine. Germline CDR1 SGHTS, CDR2 YDEGEE. The CDR3 has 11 residues. Broader study findings: Just six AZD1222 recipients were seropositive at baseline. The study sampled repertoires only after the peak T cell response.

In the case of this clone: Its antigen is unidentified. Germline and junction disagree at one end, which may indicate a read error.

Libraries were prepared by immunoSEQ multiplex PCR; TCRdb keeps only in-frame clonotypes and omits some of them. The sample carries some 150,000 clones, 86% recorded once. The sequence was collected from an adult who received the AZD1222 COVID-19 vaccine. The V gene is TRBV5-8, the J gene TRBJ1-3; possible D gene TRBD1, 6 bases. The sequences come from peripheral blood, collected 28 days after the second AZD1222 dose. The CDR3 here is CASSEGGISFF. The CDR3 DNA follows: TGTGCCAGCTCCGAAGGGGGGATTTCTTTTTTT.